Listed here are 2 T cell receptor beta chains from one sample, sequenced in a study of shared clonotypes between healthy human individuals. Only in-frame clones appear in the TCRdb table, and some are missing; sequencing was by immunoSEQ multiplex PCR. The table includes approximately 2.5 million clones, more than 90% detected once. The source material was naive CD4+ T cells sorted from blood. Subset here: CD45RA+ positively selected. These receptors were obtained from a man in his late teens or twenties in good health.

This chain links TRBV9 with TRBJ1-6; D possibly corresponds to TRBD1 (5 bases). This CDR3 spans 13 amino acids. Germline assignment: CDR1 SGDLS and CDR2 YYNGEE. V lost 4 bases and J lost 11, with 13 bases in between. The CDR3 nucleotides read TGTGCCAGCAGCCCCGGGGGGGAGACACCCCTCCACTTT. This codes for CASSPGGETPLHF.

This sequence joins TRBV9 and TRBJ2-5; either TRBD1 or TRBD2 may fit D (7 bases each). V was cut by 3 bases and J by 4 bases, with 16 bases left in between. Germline V gives CDR1 SGDLS, CDR2 YYNGEE. The CDR3 loop spans 15 amino acids. DNA for the CDR3: TGTGCCAGCAGCGACAGACAGGGCGGGGGAGAGACCCAGTACTTC. As protein: CASSDRQGGGETQYF. The entire variable domain, with the rest obtained from reference TRBV9 and TRBJ2-5, is as follows: DSGVTQTPKHLITATGQRVTLRCSPRSGDLSVYWYQQSLDQGLQFLIQYYNGEERAKGNILERFSAQQFPDLHSELNLSSLELGDSALYFCASSDRQGGGETQYFGPGTRLLVL.